The clone carrying this T cell receptor beta chain came up many times. Antigen unknown. The CDR3 spans 16 residues. From germline, CDR1 is LNHDA and CDR2 SQIVND (reference sequence). V gave up 4 bases and J gave up 5 bases; unmatched junction bases: 6. These data are taken from a study of Graves' ophthalmopathy and Graves' hyperthyroidism. Study-level results: Appearing in blood as well were most expanded thyroid clonotypes above 0.001 frequency.

Using RNA transcripts, the TCR beta CDR3 regions were amplified. After a first-round RT-PCR with HTBI primers, a second-round multiplex PCR was run. Using its own MiXCR run on the multiplex PCR reads, TCRdb lists one record per CDR3 protein. The sample records under 400,000 distinct CDR3 sequences, under 20% being singletons. Orbital computed tomography, thyroid ultrasound, TRAb, serum thyroxine and clinical symptoms formed the basis of diagnosis. The sample was peripheral blood. This chain connects TRBV19 to TRBJ1-5; 12 positions agree with TRBD1. The TCR originated in an adult man with Graves' ophthalmopathy. The CDR3 DNA is TGTGCCAGTAGTAGTCCGGGACAGGGGGCCCATCAGCCCCAGCATTTT. Its translation: CASSSPGQGAHQPQHF.